What follows is one T cell receptor (beta chain) and its context. The antigen is undetermined. The data are from a study of healthy donors' naive CD4 and CD8 T cells. Notes on the study in general: Negatively charged CDR3s marked CD8+ lineage; positively charged CDR3s marked CD4+ lineage. The study did not address homeostatic proliferation effects in naive T cells.

Each TCR library used roughly 490 ng of total RNA and a linear amplification protocol. TCRdb re-derived calls from the reads in MiXCR, one entry per CDR3 protein. The sample records around 180,000 distinct CDR3 sequences, around three quarters being singletons. This CDR3 is built from 15 residues. Trimming removed 4 bases from V and 1 base from J, with 14 bases in between. CDR1 and CDR2 from the germline V gene are MNHEY and SMNVEV (reference sequence). Sequenced input: naive CD4+ and CD8+ T cells sorted from blood, pooled from several donors. The source is a pool of human donors in good health; the sample pools cells from several healthy donors. The chain links TRBV27 to TRBJ2-7; D remains unclear. The DNA for the CDR3 is TGTGCCAGCAGTTCGAAACCACACAGTTCCTACGAGCAGTACTTC. This translates into CASSSKPHSSYEQYF.